The clone carrying this TCR beta chain is labeled as large. Its specificity is not known. The QIAseq Immune Repertoire TCR panel built the libraries from around 15 ng of total RNA. TCRdb recomputed calls from the reads with MiXCR, one row per CDR3 protein. Here the sample spans some 600 distinct CDR3 sequences, less than 9% being singletons. From live CD3+CD8+TCRalphabeta+ cells, four PD-1 and/or TIGIT subsets were sorted. These data are taken from a study of circulating CD8 cells and anti-PD-1 response in melanoma. Study-level background: Responders had complete or partial responses; non-responders had stable or progressive disease.

Germline trimming cut 8 bases from V and 8 bases from J; bases unmatched to any gene: 11. CDR3 size: 13 residues. From germline, CDR1 is DFQATT and CDR2 SNEGSKA (reference sequence). Regarding the study as a whole: Subset repertoires were largely private at M1, with under 7.5% shared.

The specimen was CD8+ T cells from PBMCs, collected at baseline or after one month of anti-PD-1 therapy (not recorded which). The receptor was isolated from a human donor with melanoma. The rearrangement joins TRBV20-1 to TRBJ2-1, with 8 bases aligning to TRBD2. As DNA, the CDR3 is TGCAGTTCAGAGCGGGGGCTCAGGGATGAGCAGTTCTTC. Its translation: CSSERGLRDEQFF.